These 12 T cell receptor beta chains were sequenced from one sample in a study of T cell changes during pregnancy in multiple sclerosis. Sequenced by immunoSEQ multiplex PCR; TCRdb stores in-frame clones only, minus some. The sample yields approximately 39,000 clones, 90% seen once. Source: CD4+ T cells from peripheral blood mononuclear cells, taken in the second trimester of pregnancy. These receptors originate from a female donor with multiple sclerosis, enrolled in a pregnancy study.

The rearrangement uses TRBV4-1 and TRBJ1-2; D is possibly TRBD1 (5 bases). CDR1 is MGHRA and CDR2 is YSYEKL in the germline V gene. With 0 bases removed from V and 8 bases from J, the gap between germline ends came to 10 bases. This CDR3 is built from 13 residues. The chain's CDR3 is CASSQDGWGGYTF. DNA of the CDR3: TGCGCCAGCAGCCAAGACGGGTGGGGCGGCTACACCTTC.

The genes are TRBV11-3 and TRBJ1-2; TRBD1 aligns across 7 bases. The CDR3 extends over 15 amino acids. CDR1 is SGHNT, CDR2 YENEEA, per germline. J lost 4 bases, V lost 4 bases, and 9 bases had no gene match. The CDR3 DNA is TGTGCCAGCAGCTACGGAACAGGGGCCGTCTATGGCTACACCTTC. Translated: CASSYGTGAVYGYTF.

V is TRBV5-3 and J is TRBJ2-5; 7 bases are shared with TRBD1. TRBV5-3 is labeled an ORF, and its function is uncertain. After removal of 5 bases from V and 2 bases from J, the junction contained 9 bases not matched to a gene. The CDR3 runs to 15 residues. The CDR3 here is CARRSGQALQETQYF. As DNA, the CDR3 is TGTGCCAGAAGATCCGGACAGGCCCTACAAGAGACCCAGTACTTC.

This clone was recorded once. The chain employs TRBV14 and TRBJ2-5; 9 nucleotides align to TRBD1. This CDR3 has 16 residues. V lost 1 base to trimming and J lost 5 bases; unmatched junction nucleotides: 8. CDR1 is SGHDN, CDR2 FVKESK, per germline. The CDR3 nucleotides read TGTGCCAGCAGCCAAGTTGGGACAGGGAGGACGGAGACCCAGTACTTC. This encodes CASSQVGTGRTETQYF.

The chain uses TRBV30 and TRBJ2-7; TRBD1 is a possible D gene (5 bases). Germline V CDR1 and CDR2: GTSNPN, SVGIG (reference sequence). Trimming shortened V by 2 bases and J by 6 bases, and 14 bases separated the two germline ends. The CDR3 totals 13 residues. The CDR3, as DNA: TGTGCCTGGAGTTCGACAGCCCCCGCCGAGCAGTACTTC. Translated: CAWSSTAPAEQYF. The full variable domain, with the rest looked up from reference TRBV30 and TRBJ2-7, is SQTIHQWPATLVQPVGSPLSLECTVEGTSNPNLYWYRQAAGRGLQLLFYSVGIGQISSEVPQNLSASRPQDRQFILSSKKLLLSDSGFYLCAWSSTAPAEQYFGPGTRLTVT.

The V call is TRBV19, the J call TRBJ2-1; the D gene is possibly TRBD2 (6 bases). Trimming shortened V by 6 bases and J by 10 bases, and 10 bases separated the two germline ends. Germline CDR1 is LNHDA and CDR2 is SQIVND (reference sequence). CDR3 size: 11 residues. CDR3 sequence: CASSGGLEQFF. CDR3 coding DNA: TGTGCCAGTAGCGGGGGTCTCGAGCAGTTCTTC.

This chain joins TRBV6-5 and TRBJ1-2; unclear D gene. V was cut by 6 bases and J by 8 bases, with 19 bases left in between. This CDR3 spans 14 amino acids. Germline assignment: CDR1 MNHEY and CDR2 SVGAGI. The CDR3 DNA is TGTGCCAGCAGACCCAAATTAGACTATAACGGCTACACCTTC. It specifies CASRPKLDYNGYTF.

This clone was detected only once. The V call is TRBV28, the J call TRBJ2-7; the D gene is possibly TRBD2 (6 bases). The CDR3 spans 15 residues. Germline V CDR1 and CDR2: MDHEN, SYDVKM. V lost 6 bases and J lost 2, with 17 bases in between. The CDR3 DNA reads TGTGCCAGCAGCCGTCTCGGAGGGGATCCCTACGAGCAGTACTTC. Translating gives CASSRLGGDPYEQYF.

The chain uses TRBV30 and TRBJ1-6, with D possibly matching TRBD1 (6 bases). The germline gives CDR1 GTSNPN, CDR2 SVGIG (reference sequence). Trimming removed 5 bases at V and 6 bases at J, with 20 bases between. The CDR3 extends over 16 amino acids. CDR3 DNA: TGTGCCTGGTCCCGACAGGACGGGCTTGCTAATTCACCCCTCCACTTT. Its translation is CAWSRQDGLANSPLHF. The complete variable domain, with remaining parts taken from reference TRBV30 and TRBJ1-6, reads SQTIHQWPATLVQPVGSPLSLECTVEGTSNPNLYWYRQAAGRGLQLLFYSVGIGQISSEVPQNLSASRPQDRQFILSSKKLLLSDSGFYLCAWSRQDGLANSPLHFGNGTRLTVT.

V gene TRBV7-2 combines with J gene TRBJ2-1; TRBD2 agrees at 14 bases. CDR3 length: 15 amino acids. Germline CDR1 and CDR2: SGHTA and FQGNSA. J lost 6 bases, V lost 5 bases, and 3 bases had no gene match. CDR3 nucleotide sequence: TGTGCCAGCAGCGTCGGGACTAGCGGGAGCAATGAGCAGTTCTTC. Protein sequence: CASSVGTSGSNEQFF.

V gene TRBV6-5 combines with J gene TRBJ1-1; 8 bases are a match to TRBD1. Germline V gene sequence: CDR1 MNHEY, CDR2 SVGAGI. The CDR3 sequence is 14 residues long. The V gene end was trimmed by 5 bases and the J gene end by 3 bases; junction bases not matched to a gene: 5. CDR3 loop: CASSLGTGYTEAFF. The CDR3 coding sequence is TGTGCCAGCAGTCTTGGGACAGGTTACACTGAAGCTTTCTTT.

The chain couples TRBV5-4 to TRBJ2-1; 7 bases line up with TRBD1. CDR1 SGHNT and CDR2 YYREEE come from the germline V gene (reference sequence). Trimming cost V 4 bases and J 2 bases; bases outside gene matches: 6. The CDR3 length is 15 residues. The CDR3 sequence is CASSQTGSTYNEQFF. The CDR3, as DNA: TGTGCCAGCAGCCAGACAGGGAGCACCTACAATGAGCAGTTCTTC.